This section outlines one TCR beta chain sequence together with its context. The data are from a study of T-cell reconstitution after alpha-beta-depleted transplantation in children. TCRbeta library preparation incorporated unique molecular identifiers. TCRdb recomputed calls from the PCR reads with MiXCR, one row per CDR3 protein. The table has around 210,000 distinct CDR3 sequences, approximately 7% seen once. Germline CDR1 SGHTA, CDR2 FQGNSA. Between the trimmed V and J ends, which lost 1 base and 9 bases, there was a span of 7 bases. This CDR3 is built from 12 residues. The input for sequencing was PBMCs, taken before TCRalphabeta/CD19-depleted stem cell transplant. This receptor was identified in a boy between 2 and 10 years old with acute lymphoblastic leukemia, due to receive a stem cell transplant. This chain uses TRBV7-2 with TRBJ2-1; no clear D. The CDR3 coding sequence is TGTGCCAGCAGCTTAGTCGTGAGTGAGCAGTTCTTC. Translating it yields CASSLVVSEQFF.